Shown below are 21 T cell receptor beta chains from a single sample sequenced in a study of blood T cell repertoires in COVID-19. Here immunoSEQ multiplex PCR was the method, and the copy in TCRdb shows in-frame clones only, minus some. The sample records some 250,000 clones, 88% being singletons. Sequencing was carried out using peripheral blood. Receptor source: a woman aged 30 to 39 with acute or convalescent COVID-19.

The J gene is TRBJ1-1, the V gene TRBV12-5, with 11 bases lining up with TRBD1. Germline values: CDR1 LGHNT, CDR2 FRNRAP. V shed 5 bases and J 13 bases; nucleotides not matched to a gene: 15. The CDR3 runs 15 residues. The CDR3 spells CASGPTRGDRGIFFF. DNA of the CDR3: TGTGCTAGTGGTCCGACAAGGGGGGACAGGGGGATCTTTTTCTTT.

In DNA form, the CDR3 reads TGTGCCTGGTCGACAGGGGGACTTGAAAAACTGTTTTTT. It translates to CAWSTGGLEKLFF. The V gene is TRBV30, the J gene TRBJ1-4; 9 nucleotides agree with TRBD1. V gave up 5 bases and J gave up 7 bases; unmatched junction bases: 5. Germline V gene sequence: CDR1 GTSNPN, CDR2 SVGIG (reference sequence). There are 13 residues in the CDR3.

V usage is TRBV30 and J usage is TRBJ1-6, with 11 bases aligning to TRBD1. V shed 2 bases and J 10 bases; nucleotides not matched to a gene: 4. The CDR3 has 14 amino acids. Germline CDR1 is GTSNPN and CDR2 is SVGIG (reference sequence). The DNA for the CDR3 is TGTGCCTGGAGTCTGGGACAGGGGGTATCACCCCTCCACTTT. Translation: CAWSLGQGVSPLHF.

V usage is TRBV11-2 and J usage is TRBJ2-7; D is possibly TRBD1 (6 bases). This CDR3 has 13 residues. Germline CDR1 and CDR2: SGHAT and FQNNGV. Trimming stripped 2 bases from V and 2 bases from J, with 7 bases between. As DNA, the CDR3 is TGTGCCAGCAGCTTATGGGACACCTACGAGCAGTACTTC. Translating it yields CASSLWDTYEQYF.

The chain employs TRBV21-1 and TRBJ2-2; the table assigns TRBD2, which was not confirmed against the DNA. TRBV21-1 has pseudogene status. The CDR3 runs 14 residues. The DNA of the CDR3 is TGTGCCAGCAGCAAGGGAGCGAACACCGGGGAGCTGTTTTTT. Its translation: CASSKGANTGELFF.

This chain's CDR3 is CASSEALGGQQPQHF. The CDR3 DNA reads as TGTGCCAGCAGTGAAGCGCTCGGGGGGCAACAGCCCCAGCATTTT. The chain carries TRBV6-1 and TRBJ1-5; TRBD1 might be the D (6 bases). Trimming shortened V by 0 bases and J by 7 bases, and 13 bases separated the two germline ends. The CDR3 has 15 amino acids. Germline V lookup: CDR1 MNHNS, CDR2 SASEGT.

This clone appeared a single time. The chain joins TRBV20-1 to TRBJ2-1; TRBD1 is a possible D gene (6 bases). Germline CDR1 is DFQATT and CDR2 is SNEGSKA (reference sequence). The CDR3 sequence is 11 residues long. V was cut by 6 bases and J by 8 bases, with 11 bases left in between. CDR3 region: CSAQGNDEQFF. The CDR3 nucleotides are TGCAGTGCCCAGGGGAACGATGAGCAGTTCTTC.

This sequence joins TRBV25-1 and TRBJ1-2; 9 positions match TRBD1. V was clipped by 4 bases and J by 4 bases; unmatched bases: 16. This CDR3 comprises 18 residues. Germline CDR1 MGHDK, CDR2 SYGVNS. The CDR3 here is CASSASAGTSGQGYGYTF. In nucleotides, the CDR3 is TGTGCCAGCAGTGCAAGCGCCGGGACCTCGGGACAGGGCTATGGCTACACCTTC.

The chain couples TRBV7-2 to TRBJ2-3, with 7 nucleotides matching TRBD2. CDR1 SGHTA and CDR2 FQGNSA come from the germline V gene. The CDR3 has 17 residues. V dropped 1 base and J dropped 1; count of bases not matched to a gene: 8. This CDR3 is CASSLVWASGRTDTQYF. In DNA form, the CDR3 reads TGTGCCAGCAGCTTAGTATGGGCTAGCGGACGCACAGATACGCAGTATTTT. Full variable domain (missing parts from reference TRBV7-2 and TRBJ2-3): GAGVSQSPSNKVTEKGKDVELRCDPISGHTALYWYRQSLGQGLEFLIYFQGNSAPDKSGLPSDRFSAERTGGSVSTLTIQRTQQEDSAVYLCASSLVWASGRTDTQYFGPGTRLTVL.

The gene calls are TRBV4-3 and TRBJ1-4; the D gene is possibly TRBD1 (5 bases). CDR1 is LGHNA, CDR2 YSLEER, per germline. V was trimmed by 5 bases and J by 5 bases, leaving 15 bases between them. The CDR3 covers 15 residues. CDR3 DNA: TGCGCCAGCAGCAAACGGGGACTGATGAATGAAAAACTGTTTTTT. Amino acid sequence: CASSKRGLMNEKLFF.

V usage is TRBV30 and J usage is TRBJ1-5; possibly TRBD1 for D (6 bases). Looked up from germline, CDR1 is GTSNPN and CDR2 is SVGIG (reference sequence). The CDR3 contains 13 residues. V lost 7 bases and J 7 bases, leaving 17 bases between the germline ends. CDR3 sequence reads: CAFSKQGNQPQHF. CDR3 nucleotides: TGTGCCTTTTCAAAACAGGGTAACCAGCCCCAGCATTTT.

The chain is built from TRBV29-1 and TRBJ2-7, with TRBD2 matching over 11 bases. The CDR3 extends over 14 amino acids. Trimming at V came to 6 bases and at J to 1 base, leaving 5 bases not matched to a gene. The germline CDR1 and CDR2 sequences are SQVTM and ANQGSEA. CDR3 bases: TGCAGCGTGGCGACTAGCGGGGCTTCCTACGAGCAGTACTTC. Amino acids: CSVATSGASYEQYF.

The chain recombines TRBV19 with TRBJ2-1, with D uncertain. CDR1 is LNHDA and CDR2 is SQIVND in the germline V gene (reference sequence). CDR3 length: 12 residues. V shed 5 bases and J shed 5 bases, with 7 bases lying between them. The CDR3 DNA reads as TGTGCCAGTAGTCAGGCAGACAATGAGCAGTTCTTC. This encodes CASSQADNEQFF.

The genes are TRBV15 and TRBJ2-7; D remains ambiguous. The CDR3 runs 13 residues. V was trimmed by 0 bases and J by 7 bases, leaving 10 bases between them. The germline gives CDR1 LNHNV, CDR2 YYDKDF (reference sequence). The CDR3 coding sequence is TGTGCCACCAGCAGAGATTACGAGTCTGAGCAGTACTTC. Amino acids: CATSRDYESEQYF.

The J gene is TRBJ2-5, the V gene TRBV5-1; D gene uncertain. Germline CDR1 SGHRS, CDR2 YFSETQ. Trimming left V 0 bases short and J 5 bases short, with 14 bases between. The CDR3 loop spans 15 amino acids. CDR3 loop: CASSLGGTNRETQYF. CDR3 DNA: TGCGCCAGCAGCTTGGGCGGTACGAACCGGGAGACCCAGTACTTC.

CDR3 nucleotides: TGTGCAAGTCGCTTTCCGCAAACACCGATCTCCTACAATGAGCAGTTCTTC. It specifies CASRFPQTPISYNEQFF. The V and J genes are TRBV12-2 and TRBJ2-1; the D call of TRBD1 is as the table states it, not checked on the DNA. TRBV12-2 is deemed a pseudogene. The CDR3 spans 17 residues.

V usage is TRBV6-2 or TRBV6-3 and J usage is TRBJ2-1, with 11 bases fitting TRBD2. Unmatched junction bases numbered 8, after V lost 6 bases and J lost 7 bases. The CDR3 spans 15 residues. Looked up from germline, CDR1 is MNHEY and CDR2 is SVGEGT. For the CDR3, the DNA is TGTGCCAGCAGCCTCCTAGCGGGAGGATGGAATGAGCAGTTCTTC. This codes for CASSLLAGGWNEQFF.

The chain has TRBV6-6 and TRBJ2-7; 11 nucleotides agree with TRBD2. CDR1 and CDR2 from the germline V gene are MNHNY and SVGAGI (reference sequence). V shed 5 bases and J 5 bases; nucleotides not matched to a gene: 14. CDR3 length: 17 residues. The CDR3 sequence is CASSPSTLLAGEDEQYF. The CDR3 coding sequence is TGTGCCAGCAGTCCGTCAACCCTACTAGCGGGAGAAGACGAGCAGTACTTC.

The chain recombines TRBV11-2 with TRBJ2-7; TRBD2 agrees at 16 bases. Germline V lookup: CDR1 SGHAT, CDR2 FQNNGV. There are 16 residues in the CDR3. J lost 5 bases, V lost 4 bases, and 5 bases had no gene match. The CDR3 nucleotides read TGTGCCAGCAGCTCGGGACTAGCGGGAGGGCACCACGAGCAGTACTTC. This sequence encodes CASSSGLAGGHHEQYF.

The count of this clone is one. The gene calls are TRBV5-8 and TRBJ1-6; TRBD1 is a possible D gene (5 bases). CDR1 SGHTS and CDR2 YDEGEE come from the germline V gene. V dropped 4 bases and J dropped 7 bases, with 9 bases sitting between them. The CDR3 loop spans 13 amino acids. The DNA for the CDR3 is TGTGCCAGCAGCCGACAGAGGAATTCACCCCTCCACTTT. It specifies CASSRQRNSPLHF.

This clone was observed once. The chain combines TRBV24-1 with TRBJ2-5; D unresolved. The CDR3 covers 16 residues. The V gene's germline CDR1 is KGHDR and CDR2 SFDVKD. Between the trimmed V and J ends, which lost 5 bases and 0 bases, there was a span of 15 bases. CDR3 in DNA: TGTGCCACCAGTGCCCCCCCTAGGAAGGACCAAGAGACCCAGTACTTC. It codes for CATSAPPRKDQETQYF.